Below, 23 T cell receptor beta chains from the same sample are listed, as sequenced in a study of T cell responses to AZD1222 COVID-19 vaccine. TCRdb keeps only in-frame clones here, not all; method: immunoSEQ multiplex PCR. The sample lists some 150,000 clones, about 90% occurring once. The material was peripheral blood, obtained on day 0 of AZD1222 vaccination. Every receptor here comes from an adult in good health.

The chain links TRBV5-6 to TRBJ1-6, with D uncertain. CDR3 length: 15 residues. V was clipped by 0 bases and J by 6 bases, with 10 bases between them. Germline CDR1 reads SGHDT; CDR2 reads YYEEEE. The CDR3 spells CASSLDGSRNSPLHF. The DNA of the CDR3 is TGTGCCAGCAGCTTGGACGGCAGCCGTAATTCACCCCTCCACTTT. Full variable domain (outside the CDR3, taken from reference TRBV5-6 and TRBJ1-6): DAGVTQSPTHLIKTRGQQVTLRCSPKSGHDTVSWYQQALGQGPQFIFQYYEEEERQRGNFPDRFSGHQFPNYSSELNVNALLLGDSALYLCASSLDGSRNSPLHFGNGTRLTVT.

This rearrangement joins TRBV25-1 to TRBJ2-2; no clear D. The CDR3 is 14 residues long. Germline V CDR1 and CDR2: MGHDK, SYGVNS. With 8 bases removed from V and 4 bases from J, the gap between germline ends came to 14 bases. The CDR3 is CASSIGLGTGELFF. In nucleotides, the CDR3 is TGTGCCAGCTCTATCGGGCTGGGCACCGGGGAGCTGTTTTTT.

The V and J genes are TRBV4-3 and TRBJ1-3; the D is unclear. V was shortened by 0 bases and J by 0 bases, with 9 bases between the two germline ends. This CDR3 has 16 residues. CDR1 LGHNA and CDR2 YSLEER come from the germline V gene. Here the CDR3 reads CASSQDRTSSGNTIYF. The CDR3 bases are TGCGCCAGCAGCCAAGACAGGACCAGCTCTGGAAACACCATATATTTT.

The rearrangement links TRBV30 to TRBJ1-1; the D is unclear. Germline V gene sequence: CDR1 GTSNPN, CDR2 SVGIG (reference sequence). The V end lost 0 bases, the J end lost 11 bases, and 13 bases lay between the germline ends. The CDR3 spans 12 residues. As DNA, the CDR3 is TGTGCCTGGAGTGTACGGACCGAAAAGGCTTTCTTT. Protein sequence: CAWSVRTEKAFF.

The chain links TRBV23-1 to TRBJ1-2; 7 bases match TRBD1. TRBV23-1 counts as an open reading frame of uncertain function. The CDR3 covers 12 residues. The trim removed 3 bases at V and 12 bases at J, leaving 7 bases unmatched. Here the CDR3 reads CASSQQQGSDTF. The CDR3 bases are TGCGCCAGCAGTCAGCAACAGGGGAGCGACACCTTC.

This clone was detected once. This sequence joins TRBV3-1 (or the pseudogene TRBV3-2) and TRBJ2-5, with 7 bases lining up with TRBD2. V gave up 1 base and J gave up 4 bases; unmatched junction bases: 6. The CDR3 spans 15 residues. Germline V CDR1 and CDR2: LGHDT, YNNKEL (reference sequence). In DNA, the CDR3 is TGTGCCAGCAGCCAAGGTGGGACGGGGGGAGAGACCCAGTACTTC. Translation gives CASSQGGTGGETQYF.

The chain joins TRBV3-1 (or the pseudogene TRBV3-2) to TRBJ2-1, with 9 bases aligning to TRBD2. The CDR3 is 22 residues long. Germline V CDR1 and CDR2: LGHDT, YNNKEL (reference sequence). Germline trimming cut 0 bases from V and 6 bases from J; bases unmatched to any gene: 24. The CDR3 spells CASSQDPVFGSSGRLSSNEQFF. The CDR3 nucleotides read TGTGCCAGCAGCCAAGATCCCGTATTTGGAAGTAGCGGGAGACTAAGTAGCAATGAGCAGTTCTTC.

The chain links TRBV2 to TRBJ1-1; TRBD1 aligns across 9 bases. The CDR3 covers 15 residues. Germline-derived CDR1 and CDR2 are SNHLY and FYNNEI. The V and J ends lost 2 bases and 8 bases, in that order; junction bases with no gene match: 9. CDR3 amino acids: CASSEYPGQGGEAFF. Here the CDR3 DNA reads TGTGCCAGCAGTGAATATCCGGGACAGGGCGGAGAAGCTTTCTTT.

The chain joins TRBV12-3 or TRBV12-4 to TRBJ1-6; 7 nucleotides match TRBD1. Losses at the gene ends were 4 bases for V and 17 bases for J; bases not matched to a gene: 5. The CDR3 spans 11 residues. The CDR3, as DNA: TGTGCCAGCAGTTCGGGACAGTTGATCCACTTT. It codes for CASSSGQLIHF.

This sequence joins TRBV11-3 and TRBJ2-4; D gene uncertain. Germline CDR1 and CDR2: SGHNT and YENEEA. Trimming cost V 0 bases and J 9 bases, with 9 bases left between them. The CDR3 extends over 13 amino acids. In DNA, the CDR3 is TGTGCCAGCAGCTTAGATCGGGTTAGCATTCAGTACTTC. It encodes CASSLDRVSIQYF.

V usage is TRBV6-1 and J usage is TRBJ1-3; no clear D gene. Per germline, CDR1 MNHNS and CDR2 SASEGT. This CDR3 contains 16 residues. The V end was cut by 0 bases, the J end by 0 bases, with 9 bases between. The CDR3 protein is CASSEAGPNSGNTIYF. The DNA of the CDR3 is TGTGCCAGCAGTGAAGCTGGGCCCAACTCTGGAAACACCATATATTTT.

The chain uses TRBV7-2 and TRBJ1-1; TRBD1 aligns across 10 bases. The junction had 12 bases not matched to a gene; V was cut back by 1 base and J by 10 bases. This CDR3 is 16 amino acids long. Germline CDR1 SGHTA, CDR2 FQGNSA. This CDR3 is CASSLGQGALFFGAFF. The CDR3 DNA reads TGTGCCAGCAGCTTAGGACAGGGGGCGCTCTTTTTCGGAGCTTTCTTT.

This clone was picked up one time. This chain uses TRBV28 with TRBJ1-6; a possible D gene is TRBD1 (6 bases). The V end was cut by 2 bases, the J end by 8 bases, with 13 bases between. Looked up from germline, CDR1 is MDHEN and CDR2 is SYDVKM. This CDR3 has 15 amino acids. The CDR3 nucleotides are TGTGCCAGCAGTTTAATACAGGGCGTTTATTCACCCCTCCACTTT. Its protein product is CASSLIQGVYSPLHF. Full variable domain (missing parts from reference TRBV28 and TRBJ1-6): DVKVTQSSRYLVKRTGEKVFLECVQDMDHENMFWYRQDPGLGLRLIYFSYDVKMKEKGDIPEGYSVSREKKERFSLILESASTNQTSMYLCASSLIQGVYSPLHFGNGTRLTVT.

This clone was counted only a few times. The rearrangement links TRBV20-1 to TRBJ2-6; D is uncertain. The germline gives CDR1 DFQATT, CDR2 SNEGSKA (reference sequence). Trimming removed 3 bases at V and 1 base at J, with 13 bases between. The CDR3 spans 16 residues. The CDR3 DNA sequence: TGCAGTGCTAGTTCTGAAGCCCCATCTGGGGCCAACGTCCTGACTTTC. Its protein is CSASSEAPSGANVLTF.

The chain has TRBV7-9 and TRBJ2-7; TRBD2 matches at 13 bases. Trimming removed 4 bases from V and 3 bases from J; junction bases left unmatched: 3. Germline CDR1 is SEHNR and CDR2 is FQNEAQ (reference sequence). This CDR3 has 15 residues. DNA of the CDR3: TGTGCCAGCAGCTGGACTAGCGGGGGAGTCTACGAGCAGTACTTC. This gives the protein CASSWTSGGVYEQYF.

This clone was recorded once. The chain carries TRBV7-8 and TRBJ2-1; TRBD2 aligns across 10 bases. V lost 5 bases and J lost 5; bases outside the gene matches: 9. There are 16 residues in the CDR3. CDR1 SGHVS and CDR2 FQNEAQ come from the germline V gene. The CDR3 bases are TGTGCCAGCAGCGAGAATCTAGCGGGAGCTAACAATGAGCAGTTCTTC. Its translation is CASSENLAGANNEQFF.

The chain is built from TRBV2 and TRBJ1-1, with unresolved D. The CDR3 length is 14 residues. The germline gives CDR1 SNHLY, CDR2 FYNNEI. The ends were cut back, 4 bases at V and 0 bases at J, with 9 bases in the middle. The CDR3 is CASSGPRVNTEAFF. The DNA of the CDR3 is TGTGCCAGCAGTGGGCCGCGGGTGAACACTGAAGCTTTCTTT.

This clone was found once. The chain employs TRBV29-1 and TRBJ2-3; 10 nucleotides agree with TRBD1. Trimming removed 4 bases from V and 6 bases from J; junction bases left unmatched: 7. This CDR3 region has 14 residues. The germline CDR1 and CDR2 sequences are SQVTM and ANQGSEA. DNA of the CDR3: TGCAGCGTTGCCGGGACAGGGGTTGTGGATACGCAGTATTTT. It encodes CSVAGTGVVDTQYF.

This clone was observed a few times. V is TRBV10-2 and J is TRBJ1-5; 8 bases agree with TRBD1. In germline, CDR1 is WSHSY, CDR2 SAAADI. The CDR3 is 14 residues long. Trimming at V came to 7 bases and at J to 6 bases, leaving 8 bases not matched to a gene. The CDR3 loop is CASTGQGASQPQHF. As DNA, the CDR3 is TGCGCCAGCACCGGACAGGGAGCAAGTCAGCCCCAGCATTTT.

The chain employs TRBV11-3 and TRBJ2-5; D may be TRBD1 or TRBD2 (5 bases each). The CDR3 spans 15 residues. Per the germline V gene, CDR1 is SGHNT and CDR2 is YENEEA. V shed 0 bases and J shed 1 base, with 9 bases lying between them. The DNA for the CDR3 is TGTGCCAGCAGCTTAGACGGGACCTCCCAAGAGACCCAGTACTTC. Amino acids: CASSLDGTSQETQYF.

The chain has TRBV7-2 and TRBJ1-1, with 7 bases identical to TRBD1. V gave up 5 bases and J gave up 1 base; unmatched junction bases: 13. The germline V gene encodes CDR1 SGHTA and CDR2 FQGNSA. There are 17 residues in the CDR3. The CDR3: CASSLPGQGGPNTEAFF. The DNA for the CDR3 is TGTGCCAGCAGCCTTCCGGGCCAAGGGGGCCCGAACACTGAAGCTTTCTTT.

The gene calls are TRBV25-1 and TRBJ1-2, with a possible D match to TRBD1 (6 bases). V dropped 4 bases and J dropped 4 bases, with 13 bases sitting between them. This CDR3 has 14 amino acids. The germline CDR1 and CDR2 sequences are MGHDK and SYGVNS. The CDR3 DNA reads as TGTGCCAGCAGTGCGAGACAGGAACTCTATGGCTACACCTTC. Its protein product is CASSARQELYGYTF.

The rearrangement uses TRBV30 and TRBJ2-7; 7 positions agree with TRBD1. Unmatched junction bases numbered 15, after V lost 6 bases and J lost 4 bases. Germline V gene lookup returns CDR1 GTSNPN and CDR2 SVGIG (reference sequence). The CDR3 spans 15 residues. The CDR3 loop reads CACYTGDLGLYEQYF. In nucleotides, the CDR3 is TGTGCCTGTTATACAGGGGATCTTGGCCTATACGAGCAGTACTTC.